This T cell receptor (beta chain) originates from a study of PD-L1 blockade in urothelial cancer. Study details: Beginning in the mid-2010s, patients received atezolizumab, given as 1,200 mg intravenously every 3 weeks.

V shed 2 bases and J shed 6 bases, with 13 bases lying between them. The CDR3 totals 13 residues. The V gene's germline CDR1 is SQVTM and CDR2 ANQGSEA. Using immunoSEQ multiplex PCR, the repertoire was profiled, and TCRdb retains in-frame clones only, with some absent. The sample consists of 86,000 or so clones, 70% to 90% of them appearing once. Described time point: pretreatment peripheral blood. Enrolled patients showed locally advanced or metastatic urothelial carcinoma. The rearrangement links TRBV29-1 to TRBJ1-2; D is undetermined. The input for sequencing was PBMCs, taken around atezolizumab (anti-PD-L1) treatment. The source of this sequence is a man between 60 and 75 years old with urothelial cancer. Written as DNA, the CDR3 is TGCAGCGTTGAACGCCTGGGCGGGGATGGCTACACCTTC. This sequence encodes CSVERLGGDGYTF. Drawing the rest from reference TRBV29-1 and TRBJ1-2, the complete variable domain is SAVISQKPSRDICQRGTSLTIQCQVDSQVTMMFWYRQQPGQSLTLIATANQGSEATYESGFVIDKFPISRPNLTFSTLTVSNMSPEDSSIYLCSVERLGGDGYTFGSGTRLTVV.